Each of the 25 T cell receptor beta chains below was sequenced from the same sample in a study of T cells in Graves' hyperthyroidism and ophthalmopathy. Amplification of TCR beta CDR3 regions was performed using RNA transcripts as template. HTBI primers drove first-round RT-PCR of the TCR CDR3. TCRdb reprocessed the multiplex PCR reads via MiXCR and lists one record per CDR3 protein. The data show over 400,000 distinct CDR3 sequences, roughly 14% seen once. Sequenced input: blood. These receptors were collected from a man younger than 30 with Graves' ophthalmopathy.

There are many counts of this clonotype. CDR3 in amino acids: CASSEAGWDKNIQYF. CDR3 sequence (DNA): TGTGCCAGCAGTGAAGCAGGGTGGGACAAAAACATTCAGTACTTC. V gene TRBV6-1 combines with J gene TRBJ2-4; D unclear. This CDR3 comprises 15 residues. The V gene's germline CDR1 is MNHNS and CDR2 SASEGT. Trimming removed 0 bases from V and 3 bases from J, with 9 bases in between.

This clonotype appeared a few times. This chain links TRBV12-3 or TRBV12-4 with TRBJ2-1; 7 bases align to TRBD1. The CDR3 runs to 14 residues. V shed 6 bases and J 6 bases; nucleotides not matched to a gene: 8. The CDR3 bases are TGTGCCAGCAGAGCCTCGGACAGGCCCAATGAGCAGTTCTTC. Encoded protein: CASRASDRPNEQFF.

This clonotype occurred many times. The rearrangement joins TRBV5-6 to TRBJ2-5; TRBD2 is a possible D gene (7 bases). The germline V gene has CDR1 SGHDT and CDR2 YYEEEE. The CDR3 contains 14 residues. The V end was cut by 1 base, the J end by 6 bases, with 13 bases between. CDR3 sequence: CASSLYGGPQTQYF. In nucleotides, the CDR3 is TGTGCCAGCAGCTTGTACGGGGGGCCCCAGACCCAGTACTTC.

This clonotype has ten or more counts. The V gene is TRBV12-3 or TRBV12-4, the J gene TRBJ1-2; no clear D gene. The CDR3 has 12 residues. V was shortened by 7 bases and J by 2 bases, with 8 bases between the two germline ends. In DNA form, the CDR3 reads TGTGCCAGCATCGAGTGGAACTATGGCTACACCTTC. Its protein product is CASIEWNYGYTF.

Worth noting for this clonotype: This sequence may be a read error, since a much larger clone differs from it by one base. The chain combines TRBV19 with TRBJ2-1; 10 bases are a match to TRBD2. The CDR3 has 15 amino acids. V shed 5 bases and J 7 bases; nucleotides not matched to a gene: 8. Germline V gene sequence: CDR1 LNHDA, CDR2 SQIVND (reference sequence). The DNA for the CDR3 is TGTGCCAGTAGTGCCGAGGGACTAGCGAAAAATGAGCAGTTCTTC. This translates into CASSAEGLAKNEQFF. Full variable domain (missing parts from reference TRBV19 and TRBJ2-1): DGGITQSPKYLFRKEGQNVTLSCEQNLNHDAMYWYRQDPGQGLRLIYYSQIVNDFQKGDIAEGYSVSREKKESFPLTVTSAQKNPTAFYLCASSAEGLAKNEQFFGPGTRLTVL.

The table lists this clonotype with a few counts. The V call is TRBV20-1, the J call TRBJ2-1, with D possibly TRBD2 on 5 matching bases. V was cut by 8 bases and J by 4 bases, with 15 bases left in between. Germline CDR1 DFQATT, CDR2 SNEGSKA (reference sequence). This CDR3 is built from 13 residues. The CDR3 protein is CSTPDGVYNEQFF. CDR3 DNA sequence: TGCAGTACCCCGGACGGGGTATACAATGAGCAGTTCTTC.

This clonotype has at least ten counts. V gene TRBV7-2 combines with J gene TRBJ2-4, with D perhaps being TRBD1 or TRBD2 (5 bases each). Germline V lookup: CDR1 SGHTA, CDR2 FQGNSA. The CDR3 contains 15 residues. Trimming cost V 5 bases and J 9 bases, with 20 bases left between them. DNA of the CDR3: TGTGCCAGCAGCCAAAGAGGGGTAAGGACCCCCATTCAGTACTTC. It encodes CASSQRGVRTPIQYF.

This clonotype has a count of ten or more. The chain carries TRBV6-5 and TRBJ2-3; TRBD2 matches 10 bases. This CDR3 spans 17 amino acids. The ends lost 0 bases at V and 2 bases at J; junction bases unmatched: 5. Germline CDR1 is MNHEY and CDR2 is SVGAGI. The CDR3 region is CASSYSPLAGDTDTQYF. The CDR3 DNA is TGTGCCAGCAGTTACTCCCCCCTAGCGGGGGACACAGATACGCAGTATTTT.

Only a few counts were recorded for this clonotype. This may be a read error, as it is one base from a much larger clone. The chain recombines TRBV2 with TRBJ2-7, with 9 bases lining up with TRBD1. The V and J ends lost 10 bases and 9 bases, in that order; junction bases with no gene match: 16. The germline gives CDR1 SNHLY, CDR2 FYNNEI. This CDR3 spans 14 amino acids. CDR3 in amino acids: CAKKQGAMSKGQYF. DNA of the CDR3: TGTGCCAAAAAACAGGGGGCAATGTCGAAGGGGCAGTACTTC.

This clonotype occurred many times. V and J are TRBV12-3 or TRBV12-4 and TRBJ2-3; 10 bases are a match to TRBD2. The junction had 2 bases not matched to a gene; V was cut back by 9 bases and J by 2 bases. CDR3 length: 13 residues. The CDR3 bases are TGTGCCAGTAGCGGGGGGTACACAGATACGCAGTATTTT. Translated: CASSGGYTDTQYF.

This clonotype came up many times. The CDR3 DNA follows: TGTGCCAGCAGCGGCCGGGACAACCAAGAGACCCAGTACTTC. Its protein is CASSGRDNQETQYF. This chain connects TRBV5-8 to TRBJ2-5; tentative D call: TRBD1 (6 bases). CDR1 and CDR2 from the germline V gene are SGHTS and YDEGEE. Trimming removed 4 bases from V and 0 bases from J, with 10 bases in between. The CDR3 has 14 residues. Full variable domain (outside the CDR3, taken from reference TRBV5-8 and TRBJ2-5): EAGVTQSPTHLIKTRGQQATLRCSPISGHTSVYWYQQALGLGLQFLLWYDEGEERNRGNFPPRFSGRQFPNYSSELNVNALELEDSALYLCASSGRDNQETQYFGPGTRLLVL.

This clonotype was picked up many times. The V and J genes are TRBV12-3 or TRBV12-4 and TRBJ2-7; D remains unclear. The CDR3 length is 12 residues. V was cut by 6 bases and J by 7 bases, with 13 bases left in between. The CDR3 is CASRTPGGEQYF. The DNA of the CDR3 is TGTGCCAGCAGAACCCCCGGTGGGGAGCAGTACTTC.

The chain recombines TRBV6-1 with TRBJ1-1; a possible D gene is TRBD1 (5 bases). Germline loops: CDR1 MNHNS, CDR2 SASEGT. CDR3 length: 12 residues. Trimming shortened V by 6 bases and J by 6 bases, and 11 bases separated the two germline ends. The CDR3 reads CASSQGYSEAFF. CDR3 coding DNA: TGTGCCAGCAGCCAGGGTTACTCTGAAGCTTTCTTT.

This clonotype was seen repeatedly, ten times or more. The V call is TRBV20-1, the J call TRBJ2-7; either TRBD1 or TRBD2 may fit D (5 bases each). This CDR3 region has 12 residues. The germline V and J ends were trimmed by 4 bases and 2 bases, with 9 bases remaining between them. Germline V gene data show CDR1 as DFQATT and CDR2 as SNEGSKA (reference sequence). DNA for the CDR3: TGCAGTGCTACGGGGACGGCCTACGAGCAGTACTTC. As protein: CSATGTAYEQYF.

This clonotype was counted ten times or more. The chain uses TRBV20-1 and TRBJ1-5; no firm D call. The CDR3 consists of 13 residues. Germline V gene lookup returns CDR1 DFQATT and CDR2 SNEGSKA (reference sequence). Trimming left V 1 base short and J 3 bases short, with 7 bases between. The CDR3 DNA follows: TGCAGTGCTAGAGGATCCCACAATCAGCCCCAGCATTTT. Residues: CSARGSHNQPQHF.

There are many counts of this clonotype. The chain is built from TRBV7-3 and TRBJ1-2; D unresolved. V was pared by 4 bases and J by 6 bases, with 12 bases between. Germline V gene data show CDR1 as SGHTA and CDR2 as FQGTGA. The CDR3 has 13 amino acids. CDR3 nucleotides: TGTGCCAGCAGCTCCACTAAGGGTGATGGCTACACCTTC. This gives the protein CASSSTKGDGYTF.

This clonotype was seen a handful of times. This chain joins TRBV9 and TRBJ2-7; D is tentatively TRBD1 or TRBD2 (5 bases each). The germline gives CDR1 SGDLS, CDR2 YYNGEE. The CDR3 contains 15 residues. The ends were cut back, 0 bases at V and 2 bases at J, with 12 bases in the middle. The CDR3 DNA follows: TGTGCCAGCAGCGTAGGGGGGACGGATACCTACGAGCAGTACTTC. Translation gives CASSVGGTDTYEQYF.

The V and J genes are TRBV27 and TRBJ1-6, with unresolved D. Germline CDR1 and CDR2: MNHEY and SMNVEV (reference sequence). This CDR3 comprises 12 residues. V shed 4 bases and J shed 10 bases, with 8 bases lying between them. This chain's CDR3 is CASSSLKSPLHF. DNA of the CDR3: TGTGCCAGCAGTTCCTTAAAATCACCCCTCCACTTT.

In this sample, this clonotype turned up a few times. This chain links TRBV20-1 with TRBJ2-1; D is perhaps TRBD1 or TRBD2 (5 bases each). From germline, CDR1 is DFQATT and CDR2 SNEGSKA (reference sequence). This CDR3 comprises 15 residues. V was pared by 4 bases and J by 3 bases, with 16 bases between. CDR3 nucleotide sequence: TGCAGTGCTACCGCGTGGGGGAAATTCTACAATGAGCAGTTCTTC. Amino acid sequence: CSATAWGKFYNEQFF.

This clonotype was detected only a few times. This chain links TRBV20-1 with TRBJ2-4; TRBD2 agrees at 7 bases. Germline CDR1 reads DFQATT; CDR2 reads SNEGSKA (reference sequence). This CDR3 comprises 16 residues. V gave up 3 bases and J gave up 0 bases; unmatched junction bases: 8. The CDR3 DNA reads TGCAGTGCTAGTGGGGCTAGCGGCTTAGCCAAAAACATTCAGTACTTC. Protein sequence: CSASGASGLAKNIQYF.

This clonotype has a handful of counts. This sequence joins TRBV18 and TRBJ2-6; D is tentatively TRBD1 or TRBD2 (5 bases each). This CDR3 is built from 16 residues. Germline V gene lookup returns CDR1 KGHSH and CDR2 LQKENI. Trimming took off 3 bases at V and 2 bases at J, with 11 bases between the two ends. Here the CDR3 reads CASSPSLGAGANVLTF. CDR3 sequence (DNA): TGTGCCAGCTCACCCAGCCTGGGGGCTGGGGCCAACGTCCTGACTTTC. Supplemented by reference TRBV18 and TRBJ2-6, the full variable domain reads NAGVMQNPRHLVRRRGQEARLRCSPMKGHSHVYWYRQLPEEGLKFMVYLQKENIIDESGMPKERFSAEFPKEGPSILRIQQVVRGDSAAYFCASSPSLGAGANVLTFGAGSRLTVL.

This clonotype was picked up many times. The chain couples TRBV11-3 to TRBJ2-5; D unresolved. Trimming pared 4 bases from V and 1 base from J, leaving 10 bases between. The CDR3 sequence is 14 residues long. Per the germline V gene, CDR1 is SGHNT and CDR2 is YENEEA. CDR3 DNA: TGTGCCAGCAGCTACCCCACAAGCCAAGAGACCCAGTACTTC. Amino acids: CASSYPTSQETQYF.

This clonotype has a count of ten or more. The chain employs TRBV5-1 and TRBJ1-2, with D possibly being TRBD1 (5 bases). This CDR3 is 14 amino acids long. From germline, CDR1 is SGHRS and CDR2 YFSETQ. V shed 0 bases and J shed 2 bases, with 8 bases lying between them. CDR3 region: CASSLGGRNYGYTF. The CDR3, as DNA: TGCGCCAGCAGCTTGGGGGGCAGGAACTATGGCTACACCTTC.

This clonotype was detected many times. The gene calls are TRBV12-3 or TRBV12-4 and TRBJ2-5; the D gene is possibly TRBD2 (6 bases). Trimming took 1 base from V and 4 from J, leaving 10 bases between them. CDR3 length equals 14 residues. DNA of the CDR3: TGTGCCAGCAGTTTAGGTGTGGAGGGAGAGACCCAGTACTTC. Amino acids: CASSLGVEGETQYF.

Notes on this clonotype: A much larger clone lies one base from this, so it may be a read error. V is TRBV11-2 and J is TRBJ2-1; possible D gene TRBD2, 5 bases. The CDR3 has 16 residues. Germline V lookup: CDR1 SGHAT, CDR2 FQNNGV. V lost 5 bases and J 1 base, leaving 15 bases between the germline ends. CDR3 region: CASSPRASWSYNEQFF. CDR3 nucleotide sequence: TGTGCCAGCAGCCCCCGGGCTAGCTGGTCCTACAATGAGCAGTTCTTC.